This is a list of T cell receptor beta chains from one sample in a study of regulatory T cells in long-lasting Graves disease. TCRdb re-derived calls from the multiplex PCR reads in MiXCR, one entry per CDR3 protein. Among 350,000 to 400,000 distinct CDR3 sequences, about a sixth were seen once, and the ten largest hold around 20%. The same specimen was also included in a second study, on T cells in Graves' hyperthyroidism and ophthalmopathy.

Sequencing used peripheral blood mononuclear cells (PBMCs), obtained at new diagnosis, from a patient treated with antithyroid drugs. Receptor source: a woman under 30 with Graves disease. CDR3s include the opening cysteine and the closing phenylalanine or tryptophan. D genes are given only for firm matches. Rows may omit the clone size; those that give it use once, few, many or a size class.

-	many	TRBJ1-2	TRBV28	CASSLGGQTNYGYTF	TGTGCCAGCAGTTTAGGAGGCCAGACCAACTATGGCTACACCTTC
-	many	TRBJ1-1	TRBV29-1	CSVERRIGEAFF	TGCAGCGTTGAGCGGCGAATAGGGGAGGCTTTCTTT
-	many	TRBJ2-1	TRBV27	CASSPGWADNEQFF	TGTGCCAGCAGTCCGGGTTGGGCGGATAATGAGCAGTTCTTC
-	many	TRBJ2-2	TRBV30	CAWSVMVNTGELFF	TGTGCCTGGAGTGTCATGGTGAACACCGGGGAGCTGTTTTTT
TRBD2	many	TRBJ2-5	TRBV6-1	CASSLAGGPEFEETQYF	TGTGCCAGCAGTCTAGCGGGGGGGCCGGAGTTCGAAGAGACCCAGTACTTC
-	-	TRBJ1-5	TRBV10-3	CATSDGANQPQHF	TGTGCCACCTCGGACGGGGCTAATCAGCCCCAGCATTTT
-	many	TRBJ2-1	TRBV5-1	CASSPETGRWGEQFF	TGCGCCAGCAGCCCGGAGACAGGGAGGTGGGGCGAGCAGTTCTTC
-	-	TRBJ2-5	TRBV25-1	CASTEDRRTQYF	TGTGCCAGCACCGAAGATCGGCGGACCCAGTACTTC
TRBD1	many	TRBJ2-5	TRBV2	CATTGTGGETQYF	TGTGCCACCACCGGGACAGGGGGAGAGACCCAGTACTTC
-	many	TRBJ2-5	TRBV20-1	CSASPGTAQETQYF	TGCAGTGCTAGCCCGGGGACCGCCCAAGAGACCCAGTACTTC
-	-	TRBJ2-7	TRBV6-1	CASRSPQGSSYEQYF	TGTGCCAGCAGATCACCACAGGGTTCTTCCTACGAGCAGTACTTC
TRBD2	many	TRBJ2-5	TRBV20-1	CSLTSGLRFGETQYF	TGCAGTTTGACTAGCGGTTTACGTTTCGGGGAGACCCAGTACTTC
-	-	TRBJ1-1	TRBV29-1	CSCDRTNTEAFF	TGCAGTTGTGACAGGACTAACACTGAAGCTTTCTTT